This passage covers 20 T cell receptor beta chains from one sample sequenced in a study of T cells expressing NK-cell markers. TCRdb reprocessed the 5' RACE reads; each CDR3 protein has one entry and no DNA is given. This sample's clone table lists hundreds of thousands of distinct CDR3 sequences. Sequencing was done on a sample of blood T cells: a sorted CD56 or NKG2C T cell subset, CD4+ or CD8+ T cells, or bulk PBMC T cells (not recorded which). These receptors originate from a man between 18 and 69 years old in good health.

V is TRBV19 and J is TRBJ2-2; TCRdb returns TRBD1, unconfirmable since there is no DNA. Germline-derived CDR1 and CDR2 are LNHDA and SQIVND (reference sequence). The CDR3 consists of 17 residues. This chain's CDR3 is CASSIVRAGGNTGELFF.

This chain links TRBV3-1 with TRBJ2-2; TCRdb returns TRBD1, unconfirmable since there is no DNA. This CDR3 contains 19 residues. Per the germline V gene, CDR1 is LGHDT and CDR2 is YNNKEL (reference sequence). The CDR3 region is CASSPLRSGAVLNTGELFF.

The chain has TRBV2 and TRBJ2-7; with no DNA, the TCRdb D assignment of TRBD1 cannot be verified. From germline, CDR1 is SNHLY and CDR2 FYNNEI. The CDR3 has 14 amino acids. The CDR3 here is CASLIRTGNYEQYF. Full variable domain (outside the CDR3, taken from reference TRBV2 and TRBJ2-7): EPEVTQTPSHQVTQMGQEVILRCVPISNHLYFYWYRQILGQKVEFLVSFYNNEISEKSEIFDDQFSVERPDGSNFTLKIRSTKLEDSAMYFCASLIRTGNYEQYFGPGTRLTVT.

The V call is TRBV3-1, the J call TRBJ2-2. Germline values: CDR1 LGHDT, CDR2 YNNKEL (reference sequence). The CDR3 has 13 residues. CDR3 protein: CASSPRTSWELFF.

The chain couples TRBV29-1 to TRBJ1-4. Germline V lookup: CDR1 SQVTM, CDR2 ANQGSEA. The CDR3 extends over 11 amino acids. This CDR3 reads CSVDTNEKLFF.

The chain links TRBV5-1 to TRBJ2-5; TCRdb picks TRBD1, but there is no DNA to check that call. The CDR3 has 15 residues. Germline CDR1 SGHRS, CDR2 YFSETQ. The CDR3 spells CASSLGPRAGETQYF. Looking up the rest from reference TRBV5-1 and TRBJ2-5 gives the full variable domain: KAGVTQTPRYLIKTRGQQVTLSCSPISGHRSVSWYQQTPGQGLQFLFEYFSETQRNKGNFPGRFSGRQFSNSRSEMNVSTLELGDSALYLCASSLGPRAGETQYFGPGTRLLVL.

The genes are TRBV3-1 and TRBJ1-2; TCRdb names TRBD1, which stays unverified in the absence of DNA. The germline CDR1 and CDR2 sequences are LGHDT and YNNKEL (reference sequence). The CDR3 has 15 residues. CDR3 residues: CASSQGSGRHNGYTF. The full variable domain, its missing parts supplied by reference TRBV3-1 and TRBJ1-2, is DTAVSQTPKYLVTQMGNDKSIKCEQNLGHDTMYWYKQDSKKFLKIMFSYNNKELIINETVPNRFSPKSPDKAHLNLHINSLELGDSAVYFCASSQGSGRHNGYTFGSGTRLTVV.

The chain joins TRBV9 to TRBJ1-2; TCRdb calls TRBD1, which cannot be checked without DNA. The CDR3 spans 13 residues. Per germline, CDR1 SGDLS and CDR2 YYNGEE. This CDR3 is CASSQGLTGGYTF.

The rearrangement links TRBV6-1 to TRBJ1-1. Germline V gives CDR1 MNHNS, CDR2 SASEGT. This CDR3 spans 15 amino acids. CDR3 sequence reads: CASSELKAMNTEAFF.

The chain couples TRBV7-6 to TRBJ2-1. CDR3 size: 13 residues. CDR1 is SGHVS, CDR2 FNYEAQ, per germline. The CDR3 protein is CASSLYSANEQFF.

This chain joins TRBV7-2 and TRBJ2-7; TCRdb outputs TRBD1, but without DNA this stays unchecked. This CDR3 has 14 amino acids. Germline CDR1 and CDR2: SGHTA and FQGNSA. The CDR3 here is CASSMRTAWDEQYF.

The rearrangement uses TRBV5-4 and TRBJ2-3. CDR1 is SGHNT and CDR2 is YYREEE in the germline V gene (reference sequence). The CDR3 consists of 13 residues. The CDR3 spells CASSWVGTDTQYF.

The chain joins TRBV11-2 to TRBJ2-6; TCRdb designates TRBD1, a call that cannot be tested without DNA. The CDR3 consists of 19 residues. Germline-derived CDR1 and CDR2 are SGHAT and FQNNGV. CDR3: CASSLPLSTKSSGANVLTF.

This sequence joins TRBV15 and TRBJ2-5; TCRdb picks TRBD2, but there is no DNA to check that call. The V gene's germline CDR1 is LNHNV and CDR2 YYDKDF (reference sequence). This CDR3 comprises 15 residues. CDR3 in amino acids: CATSRVYAGGETQYF.

CDR3 protein: CASSLEGDEQFF. The V call is TRBV5-1, the J call TRBJ2-1; TCRdb designates TRBD1, a call that cannot be tested without DNA. CDR3 length: 12 residues. Germline assignment: CDR1 SGHRS and CDR2 YFSETQ.

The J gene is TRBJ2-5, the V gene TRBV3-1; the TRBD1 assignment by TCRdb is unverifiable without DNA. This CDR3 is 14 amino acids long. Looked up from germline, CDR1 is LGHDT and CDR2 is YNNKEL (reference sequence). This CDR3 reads CASSRRDRGETQYF.

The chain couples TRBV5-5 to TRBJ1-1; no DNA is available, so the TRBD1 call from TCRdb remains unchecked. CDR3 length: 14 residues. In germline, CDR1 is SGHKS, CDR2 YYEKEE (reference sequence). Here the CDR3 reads CASSLGQANTEAFF.

The CDR3 protein is CASSPGTRGGELFF. This rearrangement joins TRBV6-1 to TRBJ2-2; TCRdb's D call of TRBD1 is untestable without DNA. The CDR3 runs 14 residues. Per germline, CDR1 MNHNS and CDR2 SASEGT.

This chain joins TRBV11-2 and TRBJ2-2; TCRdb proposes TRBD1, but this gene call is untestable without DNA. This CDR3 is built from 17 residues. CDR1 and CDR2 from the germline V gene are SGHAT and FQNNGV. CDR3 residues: CASSSHTRTVNTGELFF.

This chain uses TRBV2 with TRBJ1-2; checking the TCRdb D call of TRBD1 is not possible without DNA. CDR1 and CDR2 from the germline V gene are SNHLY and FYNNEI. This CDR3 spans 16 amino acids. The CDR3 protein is CASTNRDGGIVGGYTF. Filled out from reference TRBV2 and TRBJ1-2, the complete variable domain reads EPEVTQTPSHQVTQMGQEVILRCVPISNHLYFYWYRQILGQKVEFLVSFYNNEISEKSEIFDDQFSVERPDGSNFTLKIRSTKLEDSAMYFCASTNRDGGIVGGYTFGSGTRLTVV.